The 7 T cell receptor beta chains given below trace back to one sample, sequenced in a study of OX40 agonist ivuxolimab in advanced cancers. Sequencing used immunoSEQ multiplex PCR; TCRdb keeps in-frame clones, though not all of them. The table lists about 60,000 clones, about 90% of them singletons. The sample here was CD4+ or CD8+ T cells sorted from blood, taken in a trial of the OX40 agonist ivuxolimab. The receptors come from an adult with an advanced solid tumor such as melanoma, head and neck, liver or kidney cancer.

The V and J genes are TRBV14 and TRBJ1-2; TRBD1 matches 9 bases. V gave up 5 bases and J gave up 2 bases; unmatched junction bases: 15. Per the germline V gene, CDR1 is SGHDN and CDR2 is FVKESK. There are 18 residues in the CDR3. CDR3 nucleotide sequence: TGTGCCAGCAGCTGGGGACTCCGGGACAGGGAAATCAACTATGGCTACACCTTC. Its translation is CASSWGLRDREINYGYTF.

The chain links TRBV7-8 to TRBJ2-5; 13 bases line up with TRBD2. Germline CDR1 SGHVS, CDR2 FQNEAQ. Unmatched junction bases numbered 10, after V lost 4 bases and J lost 5 bases. The CDR3 has 17 residues. The CDR3 loop reads CASSYPGLAGARETQYF. In DNA, the CDR3 is TGTGCCAGCAGCTACCCTGGACTAGCGGGAGCTAGGGAGACCCAGTACTTC.

This chain links TRBV11-3 with TRBJ2-3, with 9 bases fitting TRBD2. The CDR3 extends over 18 amino acids. With 5 bases clipped from V and 2 bases from J, the junction kept 14 bases outside the gene matches. Germline V gene sequence: CDR1 SGHNT, CDR2 YENEEA. The CDR3 spells CASSQRRLAEGNTDTQYF. CDR3 DNA: TGTGCCAGCAGCCAGAGACGACTAGCGGAAGGAAACACAGATACGCAGTATTTT.

The J gene is TRBJ1-1, the V gene TRBV11-3, with a tentative D call TRBD1 (5 bases). This CDR3 has 13 residues. Trimming cost V 1 base and J 4 bases, with 7 bases left between them. CDR1 and CDR2 (germline): SGHNT, YENEEA. CDR3 in DNA: TGTGCCAGCAGCTTAGTGGGGCGCACTGAAGCTTTCTTT. It yields the protein CASSLVGRTEAFF.

This chain links TRBV6-6 with TRBJ2-7, with TRBD1 matching over 9 bases. The length of the CDR3 is 14 residues. The V segment lost 7 bases and the J segment 0 bases; nucleotides outside the gene matches: 4. Per germline, CDR1 MNHNY and CDR2 SVGAGI (reference sequence). The CDR3 nucleotides read TGTGCCAGCATTCGGGACAGGGCCTCCTACGAGCAGTACTTC. This gives the protein CASIRDRASYEQYF.

V gene TRBV5-4 combines with J gene TRBJ2-1; 8 nucleotides line up with TRBD2. Germline V gene sequence: CDR1 SGHNT, CDR2 YYREEE (reference sequence). CDR3 length: 15 residues. V gave up 4 bases and J gave up 2 bases; unmatched junction bases: 5. CDR3 nucleotide sequence: TGTGCCAGCAGCCCTACTAGCGGCACCTACAATGAGCAGTTCTTC. Translation gives CASSPTSGTYNEQFF.

This sequence joins TRBV7-2 and TRBJ2-1; 12 bases are a match to TRBD2. This CDR3 has 17 amino acids. After removal of 5 bases from V and 1 base from J, the junction contained 6 bases not matched to a gene. Germline V lookup: CDR1 SGHTA, CDR2 FQGNSA. This CDR3 reads CASSGGTSGRSYNEQFF. The DNA of the CDR3 is TGTGCCAGCAGCGGGGGCACTAGCGGGAGGTCCTACAATGAGCAGTTCTTC.